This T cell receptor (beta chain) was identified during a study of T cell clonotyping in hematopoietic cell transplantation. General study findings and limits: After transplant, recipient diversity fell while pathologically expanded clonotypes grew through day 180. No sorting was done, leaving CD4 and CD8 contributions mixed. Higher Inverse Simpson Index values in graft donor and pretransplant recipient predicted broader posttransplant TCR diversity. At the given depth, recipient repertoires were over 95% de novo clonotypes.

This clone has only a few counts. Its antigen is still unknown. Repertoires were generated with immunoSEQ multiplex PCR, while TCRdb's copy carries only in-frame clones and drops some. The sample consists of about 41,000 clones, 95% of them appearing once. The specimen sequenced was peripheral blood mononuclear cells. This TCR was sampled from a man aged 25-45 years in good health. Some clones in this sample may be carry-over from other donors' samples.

CDR3 nucleotides: TGTGCCAGCAGCTTAATGGCAGGGGAGGGCAATCAGCCCCAGCATTTT. Residues: CASSLMAGEGNQPQHF. The chain is built from TRBV7-9 and TRBJ1-5, with a possible D match to TRBD1 (6 bases). V was pared by 2 bases and J by 2 bases, with 13 bases between. From germline, CDR1 is SEHNR and CDR2 FQNEAQ (reference sequence). The CDR3 contains 16 residues.